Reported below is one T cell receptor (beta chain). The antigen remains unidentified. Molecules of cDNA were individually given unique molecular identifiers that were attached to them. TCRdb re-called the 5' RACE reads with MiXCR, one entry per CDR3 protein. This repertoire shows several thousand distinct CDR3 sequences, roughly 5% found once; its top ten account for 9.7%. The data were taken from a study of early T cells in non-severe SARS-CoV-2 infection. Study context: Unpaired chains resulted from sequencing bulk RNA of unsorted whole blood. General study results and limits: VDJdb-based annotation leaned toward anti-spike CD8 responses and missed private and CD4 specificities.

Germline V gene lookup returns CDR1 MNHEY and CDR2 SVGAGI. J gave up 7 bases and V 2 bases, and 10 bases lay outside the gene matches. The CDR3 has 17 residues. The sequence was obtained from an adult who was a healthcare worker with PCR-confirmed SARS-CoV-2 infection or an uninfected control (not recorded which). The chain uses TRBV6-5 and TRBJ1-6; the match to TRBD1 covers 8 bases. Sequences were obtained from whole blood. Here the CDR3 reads CASSYLAGGGQNSPLHF. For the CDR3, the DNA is TGTGCCAGCAGTTACCTGGCAGGGGGCGGTCAGAATTCACCCCTCCACTTT.